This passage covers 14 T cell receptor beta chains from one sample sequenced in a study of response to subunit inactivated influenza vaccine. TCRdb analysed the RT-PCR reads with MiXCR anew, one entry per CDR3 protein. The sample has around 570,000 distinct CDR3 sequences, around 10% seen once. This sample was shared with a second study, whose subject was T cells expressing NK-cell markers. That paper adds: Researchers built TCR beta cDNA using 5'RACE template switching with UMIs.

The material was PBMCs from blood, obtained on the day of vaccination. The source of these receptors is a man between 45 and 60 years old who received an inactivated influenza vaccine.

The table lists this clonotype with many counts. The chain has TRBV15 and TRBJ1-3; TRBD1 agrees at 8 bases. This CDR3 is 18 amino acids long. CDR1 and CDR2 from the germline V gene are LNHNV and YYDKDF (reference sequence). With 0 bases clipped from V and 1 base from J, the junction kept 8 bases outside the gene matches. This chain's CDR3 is CATSRDLPRGLSGNTIYF. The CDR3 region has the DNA TGTGCCACCAGCAGAGATCTCCCCAGGGGGCTATCTGGAAACACCATATATTTT.

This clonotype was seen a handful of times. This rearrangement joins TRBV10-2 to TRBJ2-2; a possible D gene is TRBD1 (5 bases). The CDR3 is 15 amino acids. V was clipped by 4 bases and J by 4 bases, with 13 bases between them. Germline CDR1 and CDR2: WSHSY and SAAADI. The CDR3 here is CASSVTGAGTGELFF. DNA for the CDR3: TGCGCCAGCAGTGTAACTGGGGCCGGCACCGGGGAGCTGTTTTTT.

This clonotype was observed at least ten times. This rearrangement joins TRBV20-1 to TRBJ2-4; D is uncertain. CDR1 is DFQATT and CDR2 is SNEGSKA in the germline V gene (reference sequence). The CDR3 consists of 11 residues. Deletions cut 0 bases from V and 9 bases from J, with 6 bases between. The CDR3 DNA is TGCAGTGCTAGAGATGCGGCCATTCAGTACTTC. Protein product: CSARDAAIQYF.

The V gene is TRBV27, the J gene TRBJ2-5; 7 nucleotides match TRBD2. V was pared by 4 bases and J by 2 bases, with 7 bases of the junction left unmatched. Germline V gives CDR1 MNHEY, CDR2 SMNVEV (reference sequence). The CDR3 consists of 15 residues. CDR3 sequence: CASSSQTSWQETQYF. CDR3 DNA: TGTGCCAGCAGTTCCCAGACTAGCTGGCAAGAGACCCAGTACTTC.

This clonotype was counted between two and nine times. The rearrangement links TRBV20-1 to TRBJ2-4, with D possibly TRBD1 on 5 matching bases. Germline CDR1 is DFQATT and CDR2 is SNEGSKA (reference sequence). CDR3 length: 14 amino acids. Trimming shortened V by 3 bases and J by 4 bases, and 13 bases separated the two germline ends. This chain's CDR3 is CSASATTVKNIQYF. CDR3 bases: TGCAGTGCTAGTGCGACGACAGTGAAAAACATTCAGTACTTC.

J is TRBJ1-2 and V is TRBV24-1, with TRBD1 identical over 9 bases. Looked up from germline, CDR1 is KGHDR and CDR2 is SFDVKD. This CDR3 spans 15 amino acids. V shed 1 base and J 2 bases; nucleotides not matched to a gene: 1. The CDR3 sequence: CATSDFGTGNYGYTF. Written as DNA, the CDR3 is TGTGCCACCAGTGATTTTGGGACAGGGAACTATGGCTACACCTTC.

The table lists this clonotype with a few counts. The chain's CDR3 is CASSSRTSGGVGDTQYF. The CDR3 nucleotides are TGTGCCAGCAGTTCCCGGACTAGCGGGGGGGTGGGAGATACGCAGTATTTT. The gene calls are TRBV27 and TRBJ2-3, with TRBD2 matching over 15 bases. V lost 4 bases and J lost 5; bases outside the gene matches: 7. There are 17 residues in the CDR3. Germline CDR1 is MNHEY and CDR2 is SMNVEV (reference sequence).

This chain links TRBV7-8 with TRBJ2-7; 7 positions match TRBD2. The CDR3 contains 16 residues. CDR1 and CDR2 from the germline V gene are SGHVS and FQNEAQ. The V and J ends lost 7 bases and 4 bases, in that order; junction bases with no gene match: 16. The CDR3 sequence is CASTGGGTYARYEQYF. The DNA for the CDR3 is TGTGCCAGCACCGGGGGAGGGACGTACGCCCGTTACGAGCAGTACTTC.

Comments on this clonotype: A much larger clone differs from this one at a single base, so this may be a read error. CDR3 DNA: TGTGCCAGCAGCCAGCCGCAAGGCTACGAGCAGTACTTC. Protein: CASSQPQGYEQYF. This chain joins TRBV3-1 and TRBJ2-7; D is ambiguous. This CDR3 is 13 amino acids long. Germline values: CDR1 LGHDT, CDR2 YNNKEL (reference sequence). The V end lost 3 bases, the J end lost 3 bases, and 9 bases lay between the germline ends.

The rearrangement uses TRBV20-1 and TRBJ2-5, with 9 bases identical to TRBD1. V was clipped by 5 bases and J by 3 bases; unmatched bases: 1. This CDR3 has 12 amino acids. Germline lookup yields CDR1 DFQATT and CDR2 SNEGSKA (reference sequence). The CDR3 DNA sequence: TGCAGTGCTTGGACAGGGGAAGAGACCCAGTACTTC. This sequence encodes CSAWTGEETQYF.

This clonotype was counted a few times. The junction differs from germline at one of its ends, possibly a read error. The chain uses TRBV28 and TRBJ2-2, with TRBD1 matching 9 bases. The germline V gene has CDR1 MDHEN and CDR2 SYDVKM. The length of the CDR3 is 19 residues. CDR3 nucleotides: TGTGCCAGCAGTTTATTCTCCCATGTGGAGGGACAGGGCACCGGGGAACTGTTTTTT. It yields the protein CASSLFSHVEGQGTGELFF.

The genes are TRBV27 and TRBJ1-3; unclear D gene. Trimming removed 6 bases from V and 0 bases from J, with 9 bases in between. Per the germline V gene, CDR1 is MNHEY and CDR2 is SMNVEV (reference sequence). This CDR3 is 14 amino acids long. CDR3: CASSPRGSGNTIYF. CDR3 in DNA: TGTGCCAGCAGCCCCCGCGGCTCTGGAAACACCATATATTTT.

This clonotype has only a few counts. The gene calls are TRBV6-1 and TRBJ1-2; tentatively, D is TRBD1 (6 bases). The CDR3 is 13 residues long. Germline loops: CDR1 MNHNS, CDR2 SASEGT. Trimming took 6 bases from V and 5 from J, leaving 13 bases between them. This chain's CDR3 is CASSRPGAYGYTF. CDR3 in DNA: TGTGCCAGCAGCCGACCGGGGGCGTATGGCTACACCTTC.

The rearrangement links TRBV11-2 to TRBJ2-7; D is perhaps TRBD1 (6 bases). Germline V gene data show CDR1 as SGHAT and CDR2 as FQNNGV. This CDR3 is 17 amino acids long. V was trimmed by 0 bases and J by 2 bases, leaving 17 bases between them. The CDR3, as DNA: TGTGCCAGCAGCTTAGATCAAGGTTGGACAGCCACCTACGAGCAGTACTTC. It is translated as CASSLDQGWTATYEQYF. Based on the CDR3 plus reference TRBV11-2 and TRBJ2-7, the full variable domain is EAGVAQSPRYKIIEKRQSVAFWCNPISGHATLYWYQQILGQGPKLLIQFQNNGVVDDSQLPKDRFSAERLKGVDSTLKIQPAKLEDSAVYLCASSLDQGWTATYEQYFGPGTRLTVT.